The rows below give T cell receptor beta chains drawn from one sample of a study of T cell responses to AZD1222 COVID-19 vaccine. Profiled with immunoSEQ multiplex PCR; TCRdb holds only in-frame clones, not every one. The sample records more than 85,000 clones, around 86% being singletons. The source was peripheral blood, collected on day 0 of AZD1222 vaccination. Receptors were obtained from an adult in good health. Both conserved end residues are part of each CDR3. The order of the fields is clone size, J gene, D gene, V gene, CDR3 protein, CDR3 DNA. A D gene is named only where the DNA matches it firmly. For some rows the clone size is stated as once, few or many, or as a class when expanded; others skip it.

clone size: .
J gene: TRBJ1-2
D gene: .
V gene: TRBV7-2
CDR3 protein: CASSPPGGNYGYTF
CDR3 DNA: TGTGCCAGCAGCCCCCCGGGGGGAAACTATGGCTACACCTTC

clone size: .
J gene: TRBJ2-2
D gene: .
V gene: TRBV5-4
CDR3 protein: CASSYRDSNTGELFF
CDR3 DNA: TGTGCCAGCAGCTACAGGGATAGCAACACCGGGGAGCTGTTTTTT

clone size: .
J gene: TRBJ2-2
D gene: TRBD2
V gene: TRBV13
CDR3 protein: CASSSRTSGSDTGELFF
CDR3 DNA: TGTGCCAGCAGCTCCCGGACTAGCGGGAGTGACACCGGGGAGCTGTTTTTT

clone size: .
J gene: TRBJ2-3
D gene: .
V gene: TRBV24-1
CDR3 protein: CATSDRIRSGQGDTQYF
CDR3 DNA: TGTGCCACCAGTGATCGAATCCGTTCGGGGCAAGGAGATACGCAGTATTTT

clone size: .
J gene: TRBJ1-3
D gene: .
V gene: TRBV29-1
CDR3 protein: CSAYGSGNTIYF
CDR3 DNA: TGCAGCGCTTACGGCTCTGGAAACACCATATATTTT

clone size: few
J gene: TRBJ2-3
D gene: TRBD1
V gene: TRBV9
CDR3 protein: CASRRGTGGDTQYF
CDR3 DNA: TGTGCCAGCAGGAGGGGGACAGGGGGAGATACGCAGTATTTT

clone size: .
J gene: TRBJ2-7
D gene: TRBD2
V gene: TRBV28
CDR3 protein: CASSYGLAVTYEQYF
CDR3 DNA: TGTGCCAGCAGTTACGGACTAGCGGTTACCTACGAGCAGTACTTC

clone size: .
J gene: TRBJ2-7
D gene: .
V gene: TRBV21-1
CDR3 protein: CASSKAGGRPEQYF
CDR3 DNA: TGTGCCAGCAGCAAAGCGGGGGGGAGGCCCGAGCAGTACTTC

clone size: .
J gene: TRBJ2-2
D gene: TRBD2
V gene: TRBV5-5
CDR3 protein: CASSLAFLAANTGELFF
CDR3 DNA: TGTGCCAGCAGCTTGGCGTTTCTAGCGGCGAACACCGGGGAGCTGTTTTTT

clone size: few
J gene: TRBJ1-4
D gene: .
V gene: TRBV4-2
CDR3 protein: CASSQDGQENEKLFF
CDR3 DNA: TGTGCCAGCAGCCAAGATGGGCAGGAGAATGAAAAACTGTTTTTT

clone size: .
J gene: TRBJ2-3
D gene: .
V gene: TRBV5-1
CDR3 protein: CASTSTYTDTQYF
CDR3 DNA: TGCGCCAGCACGTCGACCTACACAGATACGCAGTATTTT

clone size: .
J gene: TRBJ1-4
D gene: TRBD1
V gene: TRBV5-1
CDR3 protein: CASSWGQGITNEKLFF
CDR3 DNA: TGCGCCAGCAGCTGGGGACAGGGTATAACTAATGAAAAACTGTTTTTT

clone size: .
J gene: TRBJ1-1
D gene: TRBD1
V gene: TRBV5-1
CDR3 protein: CASSLTGMNTEAFF
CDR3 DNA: TGCGCCAGCAGCCTGACAGGGATGAACACTGAAGCTTTCTTT

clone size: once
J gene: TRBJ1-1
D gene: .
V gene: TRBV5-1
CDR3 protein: CASSPVWATLGGTEAFF
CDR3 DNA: TGCGCCAGCAGCCCAGTGTGGGCTACCCTCGGTGGGACTGAAGCTTTCTTT

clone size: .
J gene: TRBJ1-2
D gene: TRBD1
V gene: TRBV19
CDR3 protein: CASKLQQGARGYTF
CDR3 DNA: TGTGCCAGTAAACTTCAACAGGGGGCCCGTGGCTACACCTTC

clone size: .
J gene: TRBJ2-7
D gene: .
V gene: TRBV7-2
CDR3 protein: CASSLSQISYEQYF
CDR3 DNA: TGTGCCAGCAGCTTAAGCCAGATTTCCTACGAGCAGTACTTC